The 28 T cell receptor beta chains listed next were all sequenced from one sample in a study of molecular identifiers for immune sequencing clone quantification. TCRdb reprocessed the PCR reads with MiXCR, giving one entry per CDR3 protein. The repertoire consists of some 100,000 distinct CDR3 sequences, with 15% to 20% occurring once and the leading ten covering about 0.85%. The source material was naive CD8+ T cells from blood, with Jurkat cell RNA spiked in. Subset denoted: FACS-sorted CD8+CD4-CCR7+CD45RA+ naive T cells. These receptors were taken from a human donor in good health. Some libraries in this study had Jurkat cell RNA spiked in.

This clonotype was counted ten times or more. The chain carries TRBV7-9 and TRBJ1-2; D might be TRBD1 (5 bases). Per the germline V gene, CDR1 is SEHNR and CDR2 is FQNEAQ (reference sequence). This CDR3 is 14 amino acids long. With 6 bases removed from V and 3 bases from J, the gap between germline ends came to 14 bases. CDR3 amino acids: CASSPAGDYYGYTF. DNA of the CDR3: TGTGCCAGCAGTCCCGCGGGGGATTACTATGGCTACACCTTC.

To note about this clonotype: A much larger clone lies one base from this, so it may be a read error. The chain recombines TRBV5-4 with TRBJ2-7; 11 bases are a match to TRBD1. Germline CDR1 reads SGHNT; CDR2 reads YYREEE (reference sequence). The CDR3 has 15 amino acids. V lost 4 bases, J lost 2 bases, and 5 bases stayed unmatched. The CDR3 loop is CASSHGQGATYEQYF. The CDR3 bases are TGTGCCAGCAGCCACGGACAGGGGGCGACCTACGAGCAGTACTTC. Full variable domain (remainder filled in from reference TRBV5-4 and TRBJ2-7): ETGVTQSPTHLIKTRGQQVTLRCSSQSGHNTVSWYQQALGQGPQFIFQYYREEENGRGNFPPRFSGLQFPNYSSELNVNALELDDSALYLCASSHGQGATYEQYFGPGTRLTVT.

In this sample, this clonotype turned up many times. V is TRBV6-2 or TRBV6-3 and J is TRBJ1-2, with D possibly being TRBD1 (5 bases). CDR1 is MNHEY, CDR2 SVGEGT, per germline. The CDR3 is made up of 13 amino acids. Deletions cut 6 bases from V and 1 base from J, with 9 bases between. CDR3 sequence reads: CASSPTVNYGYTF. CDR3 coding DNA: TGTGCCAGCAGCCCGACAGTTAACTATGGCTACACCTTC.

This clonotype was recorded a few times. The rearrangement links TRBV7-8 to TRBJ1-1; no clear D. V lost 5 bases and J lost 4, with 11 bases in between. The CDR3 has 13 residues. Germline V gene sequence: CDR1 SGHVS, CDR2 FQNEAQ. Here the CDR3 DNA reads TGTGCCAGCAGCAGGGCCGGAAGCACTGAAGCTTTCTTT. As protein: CASSRAGSTEAFF. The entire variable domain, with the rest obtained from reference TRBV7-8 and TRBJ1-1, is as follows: GAGVSQSPRYKVAKRGQDVALRCDPISGHVSLFWYQQALGQGPEFLTYFQNEAQLDKSGLPSDRFFAERPEGSVSTLKIQRTQQEDSAVYLCASSRAGSTEAFFGQGTRLTVV.

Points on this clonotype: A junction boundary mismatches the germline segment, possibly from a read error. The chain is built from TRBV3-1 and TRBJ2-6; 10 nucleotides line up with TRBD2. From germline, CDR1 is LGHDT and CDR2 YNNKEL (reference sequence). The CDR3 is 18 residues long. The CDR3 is CASSQSGGGALGASVLTF. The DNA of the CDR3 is TGTGCCAGCAGCCAAAGCGGGGGGGGCGCGCTAGGGGCCAGCGTCCTGACTTTC.

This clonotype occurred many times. In DNA form, the CDR3 reads TGTGCCTGGGCTGGGGACGTCGGGGAGACCCAGTACTTC. Translated: CAWAGDVGETQYF. This chain uses TRBV30 with TRBJ2-5; D is tentatively TRBD1 or TRBD2 (5 bases each). Trimming cost V 5 bases and J 5 bases, with 15 bases left between them. Germline CDR1 GTSNPN, CDR2 SVGIG (reference sequence). The length of the CDR3 is 13 residues.

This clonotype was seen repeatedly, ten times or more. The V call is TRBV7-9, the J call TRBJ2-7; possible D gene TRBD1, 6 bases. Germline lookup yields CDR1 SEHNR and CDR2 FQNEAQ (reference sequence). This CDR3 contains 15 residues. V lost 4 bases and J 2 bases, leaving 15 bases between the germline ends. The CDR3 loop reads CASSSWTDLAYEQYF. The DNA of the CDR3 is TGTGCCAGCAGCTCCTGGACAGACTTAGCCTACGAGCAGTACTTC.

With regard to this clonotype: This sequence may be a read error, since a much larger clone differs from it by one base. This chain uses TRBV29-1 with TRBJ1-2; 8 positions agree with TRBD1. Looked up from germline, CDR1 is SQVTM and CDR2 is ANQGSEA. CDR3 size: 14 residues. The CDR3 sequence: CGVDRATTNYGYTF. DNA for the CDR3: TGCGGCGTGGACAGGGCCACCACTAACTATGGCTACACCTTC.

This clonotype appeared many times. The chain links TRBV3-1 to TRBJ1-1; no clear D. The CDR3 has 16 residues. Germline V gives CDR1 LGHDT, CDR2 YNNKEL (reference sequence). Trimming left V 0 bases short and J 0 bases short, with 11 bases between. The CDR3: CASSQDSPAMNTEAFF. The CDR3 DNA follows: TGTGCCAGCAGCCAAGATTCCCCAGCCATGAACACTGAAGCTTTCTTT.

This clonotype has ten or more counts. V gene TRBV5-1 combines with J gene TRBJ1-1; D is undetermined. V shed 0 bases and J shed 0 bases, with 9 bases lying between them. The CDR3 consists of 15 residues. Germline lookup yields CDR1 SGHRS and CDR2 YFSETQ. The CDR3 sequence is CASSLAGVLNTEAFF. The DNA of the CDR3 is TGCGCCAGCAGCTTGGCCGGGGTATTGAACACTGAAGCTTTCTTT. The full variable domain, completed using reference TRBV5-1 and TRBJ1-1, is KAGVTQTPRYLIKTRGQQVTLSCSPISGHRSVSWYQQTPGQGLQFLFEYFSETQRNKGNFPGRFSGRQFSNSRSEMNVSTLELGDSALYLCASSLAGVLNTEAFFGQGTRLTVV.

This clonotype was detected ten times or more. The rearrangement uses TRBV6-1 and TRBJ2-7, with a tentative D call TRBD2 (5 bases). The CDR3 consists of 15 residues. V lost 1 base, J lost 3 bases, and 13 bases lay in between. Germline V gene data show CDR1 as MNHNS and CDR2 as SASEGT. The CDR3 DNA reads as TGTGCCAGCAGTGAAGGTTTCATGGGAGACTACGAGCAGTACTTC. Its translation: CASSEGFMGDYEQYF.

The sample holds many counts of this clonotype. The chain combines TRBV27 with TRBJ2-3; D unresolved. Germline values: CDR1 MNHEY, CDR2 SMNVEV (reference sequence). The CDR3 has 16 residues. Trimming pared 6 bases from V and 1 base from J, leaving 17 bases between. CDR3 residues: CASSPLGGRGTDTQYF. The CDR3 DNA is TGTGCCAGCAGCCCATTAGGTGGGCGAGGCACAGATACGCAGTATTTT.

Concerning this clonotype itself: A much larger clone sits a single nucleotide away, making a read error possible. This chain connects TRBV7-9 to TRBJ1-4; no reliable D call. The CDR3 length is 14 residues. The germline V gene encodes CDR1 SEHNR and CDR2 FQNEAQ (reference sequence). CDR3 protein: CVSGNSATNEKLFF. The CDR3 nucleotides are TGTGTCAGCGGAAACAGTGCAACTAATGAAAAACTGTTTTTT.

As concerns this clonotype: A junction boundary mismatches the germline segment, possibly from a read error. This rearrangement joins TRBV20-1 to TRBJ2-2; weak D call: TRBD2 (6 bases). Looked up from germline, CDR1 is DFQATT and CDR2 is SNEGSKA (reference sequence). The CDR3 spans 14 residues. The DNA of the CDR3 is TGCGGTGCAGAGGACTACCAGAACACCGGGGAGCTGTTTTTT. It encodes CGAEDYQNTGELFF.

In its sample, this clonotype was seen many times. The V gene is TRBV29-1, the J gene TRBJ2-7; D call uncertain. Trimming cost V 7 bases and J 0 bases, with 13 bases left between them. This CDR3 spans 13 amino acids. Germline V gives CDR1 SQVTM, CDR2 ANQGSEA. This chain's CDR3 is CSAQTTTSYEQYF. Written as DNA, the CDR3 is TGCAGCGCTCAGACAACGACCTCCTACGAGCAGTACTTC.

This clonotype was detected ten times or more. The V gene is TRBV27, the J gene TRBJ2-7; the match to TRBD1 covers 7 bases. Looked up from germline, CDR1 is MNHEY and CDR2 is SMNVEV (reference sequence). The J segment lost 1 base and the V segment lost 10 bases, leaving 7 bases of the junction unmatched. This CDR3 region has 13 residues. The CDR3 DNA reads TGTGCCACCGATGACAGGGATTCCTACGAGCAGTACTTC. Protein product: CATDDRDSYEQYF.

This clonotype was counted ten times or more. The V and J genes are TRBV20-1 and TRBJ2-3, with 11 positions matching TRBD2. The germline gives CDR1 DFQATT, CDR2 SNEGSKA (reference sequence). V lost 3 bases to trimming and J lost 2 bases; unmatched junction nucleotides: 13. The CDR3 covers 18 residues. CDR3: CSASETSGISRNTDTQYF. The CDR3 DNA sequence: TGCAGTGCTAGTGAGACTAGCGGGATAAGTAGGAACACAGATACGCAGTATTTT.

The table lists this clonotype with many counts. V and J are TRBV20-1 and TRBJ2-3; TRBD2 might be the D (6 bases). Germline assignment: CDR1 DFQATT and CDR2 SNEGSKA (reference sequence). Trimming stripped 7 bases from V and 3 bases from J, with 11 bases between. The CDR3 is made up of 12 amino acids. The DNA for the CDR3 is TGCAGTGTGGGGACTTATACAGATACGCAGTATTTT. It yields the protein CSVGTYTDTQYF.

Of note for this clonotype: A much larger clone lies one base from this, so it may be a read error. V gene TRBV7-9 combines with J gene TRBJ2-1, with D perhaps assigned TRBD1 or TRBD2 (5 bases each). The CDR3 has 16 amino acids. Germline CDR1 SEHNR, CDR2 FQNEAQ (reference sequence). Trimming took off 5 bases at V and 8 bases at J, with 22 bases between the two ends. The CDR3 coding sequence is TGTGCCAGCAGCACAGTCAGAGGGTGGCAGACAGATGAGCAGTTCTTC. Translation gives CASSTVRGWQTDEQFF.

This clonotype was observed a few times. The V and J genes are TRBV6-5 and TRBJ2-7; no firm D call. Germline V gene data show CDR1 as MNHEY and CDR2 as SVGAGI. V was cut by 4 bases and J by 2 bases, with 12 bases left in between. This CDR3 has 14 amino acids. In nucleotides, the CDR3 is TGTGCCAGCAGTTCGCTAATTAACCCCTACGAGCAGTACTTC. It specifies CASSSLINPYEQYF.

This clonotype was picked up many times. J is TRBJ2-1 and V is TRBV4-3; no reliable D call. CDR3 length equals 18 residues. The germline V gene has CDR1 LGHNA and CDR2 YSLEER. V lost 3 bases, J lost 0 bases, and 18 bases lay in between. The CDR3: CASSQELIISRSYNEQFF. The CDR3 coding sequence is TGCGCCAGCAGCCAGGAACTAATCATAAGCCGCTCCTACAATGAGCAGTTCTTC.

The CDR3 nucleotides are TGTGCCAGCAGTTTCTCTGGACTTCGACCACGATTAGTAACGAACACCGGGGAGCTGTTTTTT. This encodes CASSFSGLRPRLVTNTGELFF. The chain couples TRBV12-3 or TRBV12-4 to TRBJ2-2; weak D call: TRBD2 (5 bases). Trimming removed 3 bases at V and 0 bases at J, with 26 bases between. The CDR3 totals 21 residues.

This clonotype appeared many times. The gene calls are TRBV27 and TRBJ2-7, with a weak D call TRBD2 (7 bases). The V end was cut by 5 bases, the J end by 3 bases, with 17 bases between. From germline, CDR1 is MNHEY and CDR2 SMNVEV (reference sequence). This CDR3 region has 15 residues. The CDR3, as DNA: TGTGCCAGCAGTATCGGACTAGGGGGATTCTACGAGCAGTACTTC. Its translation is CASSIGLGGFYEQYF.

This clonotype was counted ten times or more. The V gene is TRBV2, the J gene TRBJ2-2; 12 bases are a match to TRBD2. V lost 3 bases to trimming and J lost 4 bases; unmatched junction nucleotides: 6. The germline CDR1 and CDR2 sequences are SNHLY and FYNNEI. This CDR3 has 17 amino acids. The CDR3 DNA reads TGTGCCAGCAGTGAGCCCCTAGCGGGAGGGAGCACCGGGGAGCTGTTTTTT. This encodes CASSEPLAGGSTGELFF.

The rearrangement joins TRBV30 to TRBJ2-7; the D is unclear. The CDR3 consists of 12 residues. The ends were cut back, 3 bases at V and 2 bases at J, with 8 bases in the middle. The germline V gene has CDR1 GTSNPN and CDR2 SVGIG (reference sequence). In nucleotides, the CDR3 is TGTGCCTGGAGCGGACCACCCTACGAGCAGTACTTC. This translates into CAWSGPPYEQYF.

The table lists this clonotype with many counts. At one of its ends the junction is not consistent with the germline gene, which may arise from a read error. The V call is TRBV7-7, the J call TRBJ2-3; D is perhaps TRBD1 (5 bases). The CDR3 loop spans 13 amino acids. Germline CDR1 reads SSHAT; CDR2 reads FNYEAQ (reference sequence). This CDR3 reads CASSSTQRGTQYF. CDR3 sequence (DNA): TGTGCTAGCAGCTCCACCCAAAGGGGTACGCAGTATTTT.

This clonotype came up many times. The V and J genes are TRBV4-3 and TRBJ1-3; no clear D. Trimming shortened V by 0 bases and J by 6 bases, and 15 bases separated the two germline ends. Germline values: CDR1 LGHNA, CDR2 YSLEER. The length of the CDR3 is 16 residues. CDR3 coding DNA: TGCGCCAGCAGCCAAGAAGCATATCCCTTGGAAAACACCATATATTTT. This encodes CASSQEAYPLENTIYF.

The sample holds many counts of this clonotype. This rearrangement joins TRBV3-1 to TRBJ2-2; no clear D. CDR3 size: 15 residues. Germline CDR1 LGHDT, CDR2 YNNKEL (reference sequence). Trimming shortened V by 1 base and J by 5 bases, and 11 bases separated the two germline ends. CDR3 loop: CASSQVSGVTGELFF. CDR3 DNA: TGTGCCAGCAGCCAAGTTTCTGGGGTGACCGGGGAGCTGTTTTTT.